This T cell receptor (beta chain) was found in a study of vaccination and CD4 T cells after COVID-19 (dated by TCRdb to the early 2020s). Concerning the study at large: SARS-CoV-2 positivity had been established in the convalescent patients by nasal swab PCR, and mild disease was recorded in nine of these patients and severe disease in one. Control cultures received a CEFX viral epitope pool as the positive control, an HIV-1 Nef peptide pool as the negative control, or no peptide. Post-COVID blood samples from convalescent patients were collected a median of around 100 days after diagnosis, with a range of about 35 to 180 days. The cultures were stimulated with overlapping spike peptide pools from SARS-CoV-2 and from the common cold coronaviruses HCoV-NL63, HCoV-OC43 and HCoV-229E. In roughly nine COVID-19 convalescent patients and several infection-naive healthy vaccine recipients, the spike-specific CD4+ TCR repertoire before mRNA vaccination was compared with the repertoire after mRNA vaccination. Six males and four females were included in the convalescent cohort, with two Hispanic individuals, seven Caucasians, two Asians and one multiracial person represented. Two doses of either the Pfizer-BioNTech BNT162b2 vaccine (n=8) or the Moderna mRNA-1273 vaccine (n=2) were administered to participants. Post-vaccine blood samples were taken a median of roughly 72 days after the second vaccine dose, with a range of 14 to 241 days.

Results the study describes overall, beyond this receptor: Among convalescent patients, a median roughly 84% of the SARS-CoV-2-reactive clones seen after vaccination appeared only after vaccination, which suggests priming specific to the vaccine. Only a relatively small number of convalescent patients were included in the study, and early timepoints following natural infection were not analyzed. Although the median number of SARS-CoV-2-reactive clonotypes went up from around 20 after infection to 35 to 40 after vaccination, the increase was not significant. In convalescent patients, nearly all vaccine-specific clones (304 of 307) were found to be mono-reactive for SARS-CoV-2 spike rather than cross-reactive with common cold coronaviruses.

Comment on this clonotype: What this receptor recognizes is not known. Base quality data are lacking; no much larger clone is found one base away.

Library generation was performed with PCR. TCR sequencing of DNA from cultured CD4+ T cells used the Oncomine TCR Beta short-read assay at the Johns Hopkins FTIC core. The QIAamp micro DNA kit was used to extract genomic DNA from the cultured CD4+ T cells. Oncomine TCR Beta libraries from cultured CD4+ T cells were pooled using unique dual indexes and sequenced on an Illumina iSeq 100. In the authors' own workflow: Non-productive sequences were filtered out, and CDR3s that did not start with C, did not end with F or W, or were shorter than 7 amino acids were discarded. The MANAFEST web application identified antigen-specific clonotypes by comparing peptide-stimulated wells against reference wells and other culture wells. For a clone to be called positive, the clone needed an FDR below 0.05, an odds ratio above 5, and a productive frequency above 0.1% in at least two of three replicate wells. Clonotypes that were significantly expanded in both SARS-CoV-2 spike wells and at least one common cold coronavirus spike condition were defined as cross-reactive. Levenshtein distances (stringdist) and unrooted phylogenetic trees (ape) in R version 3.6.1 were used to assess CDR3 homology. TCRdb ran its own pipeline on the public reads, namely fastp trimming at Q25 and MiXCR clone calling, and kept in-frame beta chains. A single entry per CDR3 protein holds the most common genes and DNA from its merged rows. The V and J calls and clone size are TCRdb's, not the authors'. The sample has approximately 6,500 distinct CDR3 sequences on record, 60% to 80% of them singletons. Together, the top ten hold 33% of the sample.

Reading the label with the study, this specimen's treatment or condition is: roughly 10-day PBMC culture with coronavirus spike peptide pools or control peptides (ViraFEST assay). The ViraFEST assay, used in the study, expanded antigen-specific T cells with peptide pools and then identified the expanded clonotypes through TCR sequencing. The convalescent patients' positive SARS-CoV-2 PCR tests fell between March and December 2020, which was before the Alpha, Beta and Delta variants emerged in the United States. PBMCs were cultured at a few million per well in IMDM supplemented with approximately 5% human AB serum and 8.5 to 10 IU/ml IL-2, with 9.5 to 10 ug/ml peptide pools added. Half of the culture medium was replaced with fresh IL-2-containing medium on days 3 and 7. After 10 to 11 days of culture, CD4+ T cells were isolated by negative selection using the EasySep CD4+ T cell isolation kit. Ficoll-Paque Plus gradient centrifugation was used to isolate PBMCs from whole blood, and the isolated PBMCs were then either used fresh or cryopreserved at -140C. In general, triplicate wells were set up for every culture condition.

The sequence was collected from a human donor who had recovered from COVID-19. Input material: CD4+ T cells from blood, cultured in vitro.

The CDR3 region: CASSLRILLQGGGTEAFF. The nucleotides are TGTGCCAGCAGTTTGAGAATTCTGCTTCAGGGGGGGGGCACTGAAGCTTTCTTT. This chain joins TRBV6-2 or TRBV6-3 to TRBJ1-1; TRBD1 agrees with 7 junctional bases. CDR1 and CDR2 were assigned from the germline V gene as MNHEY and SVGEGT. Trimmed from V: 4 bases; trimmed from J: 4 bases; junction bases lacking a gene match: 18. CDR3 length: 18 amino acids, cysteine to phenylalanine. This entry keeps only the CDR3 DNA: 54 bases, framed from base 1.